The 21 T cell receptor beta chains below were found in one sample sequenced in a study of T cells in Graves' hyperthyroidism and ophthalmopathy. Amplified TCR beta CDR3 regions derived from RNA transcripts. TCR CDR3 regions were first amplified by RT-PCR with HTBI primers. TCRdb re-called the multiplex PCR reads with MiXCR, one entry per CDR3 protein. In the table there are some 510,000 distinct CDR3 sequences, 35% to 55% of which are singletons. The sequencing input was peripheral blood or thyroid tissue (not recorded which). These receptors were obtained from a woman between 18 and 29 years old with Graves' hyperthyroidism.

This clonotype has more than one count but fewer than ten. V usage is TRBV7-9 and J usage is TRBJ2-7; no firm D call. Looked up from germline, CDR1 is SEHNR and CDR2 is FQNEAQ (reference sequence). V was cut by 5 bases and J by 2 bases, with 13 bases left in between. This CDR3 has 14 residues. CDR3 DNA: TGTGCCAGCAGCCAAGACGTTGCGGCCTACGAGCAGTACTTC. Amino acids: CASSQDVAAYEQYF.

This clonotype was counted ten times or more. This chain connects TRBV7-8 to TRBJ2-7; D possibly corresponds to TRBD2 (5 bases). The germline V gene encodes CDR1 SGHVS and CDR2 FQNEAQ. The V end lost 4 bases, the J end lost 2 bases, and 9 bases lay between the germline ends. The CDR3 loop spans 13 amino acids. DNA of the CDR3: TGTGCCAGCAGCTCACTAGTTGCCTACGAGCAGTACTTC. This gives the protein CASSSLVAYEQYF.

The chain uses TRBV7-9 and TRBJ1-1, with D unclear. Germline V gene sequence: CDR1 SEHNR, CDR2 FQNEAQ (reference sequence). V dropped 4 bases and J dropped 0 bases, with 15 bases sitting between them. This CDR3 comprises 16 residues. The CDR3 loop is CASSSLWGVLNTEAFF. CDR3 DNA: TGTGCCAGCAGCTCTCTCTGGGGAGTCCTGAACACTGAAGCTTTCTTT.

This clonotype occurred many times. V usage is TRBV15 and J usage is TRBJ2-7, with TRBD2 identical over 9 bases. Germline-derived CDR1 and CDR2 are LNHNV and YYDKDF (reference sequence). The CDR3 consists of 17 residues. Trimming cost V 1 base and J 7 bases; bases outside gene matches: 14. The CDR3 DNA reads TGTGCCACCAGCAGAGTGGGGGGACTAGCCCTCCGGGGGGAGCAGTACTTC. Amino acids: CATSRVGGLALRGEQYF.

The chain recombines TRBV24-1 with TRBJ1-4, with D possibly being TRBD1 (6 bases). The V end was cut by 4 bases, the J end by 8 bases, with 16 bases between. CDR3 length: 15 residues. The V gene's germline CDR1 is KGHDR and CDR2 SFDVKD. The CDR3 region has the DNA TGTGCCACCAGTGACCGGACAGATCCCCAGGAAAAACTGTTTTTT. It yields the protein CATSDRTDPQEKLFF.

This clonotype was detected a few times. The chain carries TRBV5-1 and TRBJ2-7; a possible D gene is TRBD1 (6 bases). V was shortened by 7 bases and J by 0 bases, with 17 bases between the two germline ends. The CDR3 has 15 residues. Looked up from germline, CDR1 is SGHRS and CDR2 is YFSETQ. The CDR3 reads CASALPTGISYEQYF. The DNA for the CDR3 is TGCGCCAGCGCACTCCCCACAGGGATCTCCTACGAGCAGTACTTC.

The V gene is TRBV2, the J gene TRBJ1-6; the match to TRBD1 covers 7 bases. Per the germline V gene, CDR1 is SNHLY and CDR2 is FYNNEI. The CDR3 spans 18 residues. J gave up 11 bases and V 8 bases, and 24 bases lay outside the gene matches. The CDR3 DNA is TGTGCCAGCTCACCACGGCCCCCAGGGACAGCGACGGGAACACCCCTCCACTTT. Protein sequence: CASSPRPPGTATGTPLHF.

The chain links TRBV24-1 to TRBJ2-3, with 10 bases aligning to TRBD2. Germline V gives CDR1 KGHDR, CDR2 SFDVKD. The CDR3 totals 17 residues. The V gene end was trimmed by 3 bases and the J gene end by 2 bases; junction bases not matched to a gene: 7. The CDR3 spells CATSDRSGLAVTDTQYF. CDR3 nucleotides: TGTGCCACCAGTGATCGGTCAGGACTAGCGGTCACAGATACGCAGTATTTT.

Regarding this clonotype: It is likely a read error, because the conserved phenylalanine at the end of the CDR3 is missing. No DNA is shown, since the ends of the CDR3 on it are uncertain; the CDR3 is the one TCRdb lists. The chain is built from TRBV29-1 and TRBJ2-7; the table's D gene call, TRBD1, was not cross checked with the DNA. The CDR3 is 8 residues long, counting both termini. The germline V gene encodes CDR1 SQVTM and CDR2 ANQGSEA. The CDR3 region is CSGGSPGT.

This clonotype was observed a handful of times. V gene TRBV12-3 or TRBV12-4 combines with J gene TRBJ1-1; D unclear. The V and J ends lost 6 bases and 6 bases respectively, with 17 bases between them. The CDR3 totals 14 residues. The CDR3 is CASSPSSGNAEAFF. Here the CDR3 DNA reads TGTGCCAGCAGCCCCTCAAGCGGCAACGCTGAAGCTTTCTTT.

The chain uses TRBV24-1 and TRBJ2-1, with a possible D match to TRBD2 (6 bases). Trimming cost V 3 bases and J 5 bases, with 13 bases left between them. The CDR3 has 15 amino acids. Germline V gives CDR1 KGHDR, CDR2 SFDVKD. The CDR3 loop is CATSDSREWHNEQFF. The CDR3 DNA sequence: TGTGCCACCAGTGATAGTCGGGAGTGGCACAATGAGCAGTTCTTC.

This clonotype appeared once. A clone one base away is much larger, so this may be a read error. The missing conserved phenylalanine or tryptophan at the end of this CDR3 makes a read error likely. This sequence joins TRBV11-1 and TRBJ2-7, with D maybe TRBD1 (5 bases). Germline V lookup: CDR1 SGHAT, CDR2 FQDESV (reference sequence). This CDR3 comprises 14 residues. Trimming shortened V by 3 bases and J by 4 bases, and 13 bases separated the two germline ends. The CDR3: CASSLQGTVYEQYL. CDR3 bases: TGTGCCAGCAGCTTGCAGGGAACGGTGTACGAGCAGTACCTC.

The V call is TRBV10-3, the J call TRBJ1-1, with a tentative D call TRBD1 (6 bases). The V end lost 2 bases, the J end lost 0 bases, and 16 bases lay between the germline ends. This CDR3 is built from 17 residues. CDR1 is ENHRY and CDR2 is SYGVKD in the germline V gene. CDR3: CAISEPLRDIMNTEAFF. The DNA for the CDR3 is TGTGCCATCAGTGAGCCGCTCCGGGACATAATGAACACTGAAGCTTTCTTT.

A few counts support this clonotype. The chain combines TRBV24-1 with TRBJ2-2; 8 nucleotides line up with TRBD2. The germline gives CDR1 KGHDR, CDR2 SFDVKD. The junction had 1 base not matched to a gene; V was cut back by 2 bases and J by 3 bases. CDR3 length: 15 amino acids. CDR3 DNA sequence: TGTGCCACCAGTGATTCGACTAGCGACACCGGGGAGCTGTTTTTT. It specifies CATSDSTSDTGELFF.

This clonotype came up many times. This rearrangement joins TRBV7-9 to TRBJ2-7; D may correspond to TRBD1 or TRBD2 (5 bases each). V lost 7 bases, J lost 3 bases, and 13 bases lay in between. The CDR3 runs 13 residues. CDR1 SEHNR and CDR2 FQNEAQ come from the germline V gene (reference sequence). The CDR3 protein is CASTFVGDYEQYF. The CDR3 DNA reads TGTGCCAGCACCTTCGTGGGGGACTACGAGCAGTACTTC.

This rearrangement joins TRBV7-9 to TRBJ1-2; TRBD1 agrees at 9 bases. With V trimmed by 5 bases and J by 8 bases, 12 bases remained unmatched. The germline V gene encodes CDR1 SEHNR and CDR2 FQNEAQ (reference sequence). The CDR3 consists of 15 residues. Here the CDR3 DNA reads TGTGCCAGCAGCCCAGGACAGGGGCAAAGTATAGGCTACACCTTC. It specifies CASSPGQGQSIGYTF.

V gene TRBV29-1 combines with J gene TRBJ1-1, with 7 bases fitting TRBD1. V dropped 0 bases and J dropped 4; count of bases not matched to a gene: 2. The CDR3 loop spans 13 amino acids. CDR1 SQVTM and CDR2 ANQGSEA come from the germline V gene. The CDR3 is CSVEDRGSTEAFF. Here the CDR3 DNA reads TGCAGCGTTGAAGACAGGGGGTCCACTGAAGCTTTCTTT. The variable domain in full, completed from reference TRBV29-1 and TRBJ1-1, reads SAVISQKPSRDICQRGTSLTIQCQVDSQVTMMFWYRQQPGQSLTLIATANQGSEATYESGFVIDKFPISRPNLTFSTLTVSNMSPEDSSIYLCSVEDRGSTEAFFGQGTRLTVV.

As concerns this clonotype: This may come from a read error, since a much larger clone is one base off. The chain's CDR3 is CASSQDWDEQYF. CDR3 bases: TGTGCCAGCAGCCAAGATTGGGACGAGCAGTACTTC. The chain couples TRBV14 to TRBJ2-7; unclear D gene. In germline, CDR1 is SGHDN, CDR2 FVKESK. Trimming removed 0 bases at V and 5 bases at J, with 5 bases between. The CDR3 runs to 12 residues.

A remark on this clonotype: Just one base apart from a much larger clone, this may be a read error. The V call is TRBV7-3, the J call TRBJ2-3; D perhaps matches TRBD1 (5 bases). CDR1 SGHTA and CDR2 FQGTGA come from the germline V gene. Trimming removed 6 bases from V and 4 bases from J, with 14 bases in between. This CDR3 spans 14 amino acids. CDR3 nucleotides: TGTGCCAGCAGGCAGGGCCCCAGCGCAGATACGCAGTATTTT. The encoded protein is CASRQGPSADTQYF.

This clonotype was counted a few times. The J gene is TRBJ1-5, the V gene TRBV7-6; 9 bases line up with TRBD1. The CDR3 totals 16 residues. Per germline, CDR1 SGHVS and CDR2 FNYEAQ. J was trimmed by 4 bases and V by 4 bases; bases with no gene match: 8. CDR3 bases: TGTGCCAGCAGCTCAGGGACAGGGAGCGGTAATCAGCCCCAGCATTTT. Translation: CASSSGTGSGNQPQHF.

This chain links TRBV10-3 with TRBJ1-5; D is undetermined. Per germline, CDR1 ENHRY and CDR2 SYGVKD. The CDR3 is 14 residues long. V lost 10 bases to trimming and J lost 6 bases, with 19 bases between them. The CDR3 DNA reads TGTGCCAGCACCCGGACCATCGAGGGTCAGCCCCAGCATTTT. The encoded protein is CASTRTIEGQPQHF.